This T cell receptor beta chain was profiled in a study of shared clonotypes between healthy human individuals. Study findings and constraints: The study's rarefaction showed incomplete sorted-subset sequencing despite large depth.

Clones were sequenced by immunoSEQ multiplex PCR, and TCRdb holds only the in-frame ones, with some missing. The sample includes hundreds of thousands of clones, about 96% of them seen just once. Comment on this clone: Antigen unknown.

Naive CD8 cells, CD45RO-negative and positively selected for CCR7, excluded terminally differentiated effector memory CD45RA+ cells. This CDR3 is built from 16 residues. Germline assignment: CDR1 WNHNN and CDR2 SYGVQD (reference sequence). The junction had 7 bases not matched to a gene; V was cut back by 3 bases and J by 2 bases. Sequenced input: naive CD8+ T cells sorted from blood. The source of this sequence is a woman aged 25-40 years in good health. The chain is built from TRBV10-1 and TRBJ2-7; 10 positions match TRBD2. CDR3 amino acids: CASSDPGLAAPYEQYF. CDR3 DNA sequence: TGCGCCAGCAGTGATCCCGGACTAGCGGCACCCTACGAGCAGTACTTC.